This TCR beta chain was identified in a study of CD8 T cells in Susac syndrome (dated by TCRdb to about 2019). Some background on the complete study: Of the Susac syndrome patients who were sequenced, six had clinically active disease and fewer than ten were in clinical remission. Whether CD8+ T cell activation and differentiation in Susac syndrome was antigen driven was tested using repertoire sequencing. At the time of blood withdrawal, Susac syndrome patients were either therapy-naive, taking corticosteroids (with some also receiving IVIg), or on IVIg alone.

Points the paper makes about the study in general: No clonal expansion was detected in the CD4+ T cell repertoire of Susac syndrome patients. The number of individuals in the TCR sequencing and HLA analysis was acknowledged as relatively small.

RNA was extracted using the RNeasy kit, and roughly 0.5 to 1 microgram was reverse transcribed with random hexamers. The immunoSEQ multiplex PCR assay, which covers 54 Vbeta and 13 Jbeta segments, was used to amplify TCR beta CDR3 regions. PCR amplification bias was corrected by using a synthetic template baseline for primer optimization and computational correction. In the original analysis: Reads were annotated to V, D and J genes according to IMGT and were analyzed with immunoSEQ Analyzer, with only productive sequences retained. Clonality was computed as one minus Shannon entropy normalized by log2 of the number of productive unique sequences. For each patient and control, public and private clones were evaluated among the 100 most prevalent clones. Clones were defined as Susac-specific when absent from the healthy and MS cohorts, from over a thousand published viral clones and from other ImmuneACCESS disease sequences. TCRdb ran its own pipeline on the public reads, namely fastp trimming at Q25 and MiXCR clone calling, and kept in-frame beta chains. CDR3 protein sequences are deduplicated, and each keeps its most common genes and DNA. The V and J calls here are based on TCRdb, not the publication. The sample has roughly 140,000 distinct CDR3 sequences on record, about 95% of them singletons. The ten largest clones capture roughly 0.15% of the sample.

High-throughput TCR beta sequencing profiled peripheral blood CD8+ and CD4+ T cells from healthy donors, Susac syndrome patients and multiple sclerosis patients. The Susac syndrome patients fulfilled recently defined diagnostic criteria for either definite or probable disease. Bulk CD8+ and CD4+ T cells were purified by magnetic negative isolation, while CD8+ TEMRA cells were enriched using FACS. Blood was collected in EDTA tubes and processed within 24 hours, with PBMCs isolated through density gradient centrifugation. PBMCs intended for TCR sequencing were frozen in liquid nitrogen and were later thawed in a 37 degrees C water bath. The sorted or isolated CD4+, CD8+ and CD8+ TEMRA cells reached a purity of at least 90%. From the cysteine through the phenylalanine, the CDR3 covers 13 amino acids. Here the CDR3 DNA is all that survives: 39 bases in frame from base 1. V was cut back by 6 bases and J by 0 bases, leaving a gap of 7 bases between them. CDR1 and CDR2 are drawn from the germline V gene (reference sequence): LNHDA, SQIVND.

Comment on this clonotype: The antigen it binds to is not known. No base-level quality is on record; no much larger clone is a single base apart.

The sequence is built from TRBV19 and TRBJ2-3, with no reliable assignment of the D segment. The sequence derives from a human donor with Susac syndrome. Sequenced material: CD4+ T cells from PBMCs. This receptor carries the CDR3 CASSPGSTDTQYF. The base sequence is TGTGCCAGTAGCCCCGGGAGCACAGATACGCAGTATTTT.